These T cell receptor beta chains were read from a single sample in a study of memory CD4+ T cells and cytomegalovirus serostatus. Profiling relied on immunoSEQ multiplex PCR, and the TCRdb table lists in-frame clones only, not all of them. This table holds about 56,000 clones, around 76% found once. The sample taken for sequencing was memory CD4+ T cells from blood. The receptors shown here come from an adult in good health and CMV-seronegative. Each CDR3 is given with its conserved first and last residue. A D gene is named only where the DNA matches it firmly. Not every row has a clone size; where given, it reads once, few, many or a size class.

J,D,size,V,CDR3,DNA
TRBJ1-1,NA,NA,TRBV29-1,CSVERGHSYTEAFF,TGCAGCGTCGAAAGGGGTCATTCGTATACTGAAGCTTTCTTT
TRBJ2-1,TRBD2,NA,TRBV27,CASRRLAGTPEQFF,TGTGCCAGCAGAAGACTAGCGGGGACCCCCGAGCAGTTCTTC
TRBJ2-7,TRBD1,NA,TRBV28,CASSPGGQGYEQYF,TGTGCCAGCAGCCCAGGGGGACAGGGCTACGAGCAGTACTTC
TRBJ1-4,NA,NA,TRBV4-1,CASRRVANEKLFF,TGCGCCAGCCGTAGGGTGGCTAATGAAAAACTGTTTTTT
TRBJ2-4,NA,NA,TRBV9,CASSETPGSQNIQYF,TGTGCCAGCAGCGAGACGCCGGGATCCCAAAACATTCAGTACTTC
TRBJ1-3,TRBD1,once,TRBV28,CASNDPTGGRYTIYF,TGTGCCAGCAATGACCCGACAGGGGGCAGATACACCATATATTTT
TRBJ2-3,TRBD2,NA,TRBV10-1,CASSESVQAGGATDTQYF,TGCGCCAGCAGTGAGTCGGTCCAAGCGGGGGGTGCGACAGATACGCAGTATTTT
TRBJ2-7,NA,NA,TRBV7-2,CASSPGYVNEQYF,TGTGCCAGCAGCCCCGGTTATGTTAACGAGCAGTACTTC
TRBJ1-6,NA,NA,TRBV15,CATSRDPGNPMGSPLHF,TGTGCCACCAGCAGGGACCCCGGGAACCCGATGGGTTCACCCCTCCACTTT
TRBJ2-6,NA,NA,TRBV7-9,CASSWGLSRSGANVLTF,TGTGCCAGCAGCTGGGGACTCTCTCGGTCTGGGGCCAACGTCCTGACTTTC
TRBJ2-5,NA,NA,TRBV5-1,CASSLGSGVKETQYF,TGCGCCAGCAGCTTGGGCTCAGGGGTTAAAGAGACCCAGTACTTC
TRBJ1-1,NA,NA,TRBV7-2,CASSLLNEAFF,TGTGCCAGCAGCCTCTTGAATGAAGCTTTCTTT
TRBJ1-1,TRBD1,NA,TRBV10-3,CATTGQANTEAFF,TGTGCCACCACCGGACAGGCGAACACTGAAGCTTTCTTT
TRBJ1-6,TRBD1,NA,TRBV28,CASSLRDSYQGYNSPLHF,TGTGCCAGCAGTTTGCGGGACAGTTATCAGGGTTATAATTCACCCCTCCACTTT
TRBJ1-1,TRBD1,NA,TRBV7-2,CASSSSSTGAGYTEAFF,TGTGCCAGCAGCTCGTCGTCCACAGGGGCGGGGTACACTGAAGCTTTCTTT
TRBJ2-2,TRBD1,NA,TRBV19,CASSTGQGGTGELFF,TGTGCCAGTAGTACGGGACAGGGAGGGACCGGGGAGCTGTTTTTT
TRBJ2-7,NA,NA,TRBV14,CASSPGDVHPYEQYF,TGTGCCAGCAGCCCAGGGGACGTGCATCCCTACGAGCAGTACTTC
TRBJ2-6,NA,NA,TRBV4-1,CASSQGVSQGGFSGANVLTF,TGCGCCAGCAGCCAAGGAGTTTCACAAGGGGGTTTCTCTGGGGCCAACGTCCTGACTTTC
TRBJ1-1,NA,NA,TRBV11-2,CASSTRRNTEAFF,TGTGCCAGCTCCACCCGGCGGAACACTGAAGCTTTCTTT
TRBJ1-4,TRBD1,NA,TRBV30,CAWSVGTATNEKLFF,TGTGCCTGGAGTGTGGGGACAGCAACTAATGAAAAACTGTTTTTT
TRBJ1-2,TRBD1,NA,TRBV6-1,CASTGRGQTLYGYTF,TGTGCCAGCACGGGTAGGGGACAGACCCTCTATGGCTACACCTTC
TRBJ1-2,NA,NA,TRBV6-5,CASSYRGGSNGYTF,TGTGCCAGCAGTTACAGGGGGGGCTCAAATGGCTACACCTTC